Sequencing of this T cell receptor (beta chain) was carried out in a study of a mutant IDH1 vaccine in newly diagnosed glioma. Study as a whole: Most patients had received both radiotherapy and temozolomide, the prior options being radiotherapy, temozolomide, or both.

Described time point: week 35, safety follow-up. The investigators gave 300 ug of mutant IDH1 20-mer peptide in each vaccine dose, together with topical imiquimod. In every donor, the tumor was a new WHO grade 3 or 4 IDH1-mutant, ATRX-lost astrocytoma. Losses at the gene ends were 4 bases for V and 1 base for J; bases not matched to a gene: 8. This CDR3 has 16 amino acids. The germline V gene encodes CDR1 PRHDT and CDR2 FYEKMQ (reference sequence). Study-level points and caveats: Pseudoprogression apparently tracked independently of changes in top peripheral T cell clonotypes.

On this clone: Its antigen is unidentified.

Libraries were prepared by immunoSEQ multiplex PCR; TCRdb keeps only in-frame clonotypes and omits some of them. This table holds about 54,000 clones, under 90% found once. This chain uses TRBV13 with TRBJ2-7; 9 bases align to TRBD1. The sequence came from a woman between 18 and 29 years old with glioma. Sequenced material: PBMCs, taken from a glioma patient whose treatment included an IDH1 peptide vaccine. The chain's CDR3 is CASSSPPGTGSYEQYF. The DNA for the CDR3 is TGTGCCAGCAGCTCCCCCCCCGGGACAGGGTCCTACGAGCAGTACTTC.